The rows below give T cell receptor beta chains drawn from one sample of a study of vaccination and CD4 T cells after COVID-19. Their antigen targets remain unknown. TCRdb re-analysed the PCR reads in MiXCR, keeping a single row per CDR3 protein. The table records about 15,000 distinct CDR3 sequences, around 47% of them present only once. This material consisted of CD4+ T cells from blood, cultured in vitro, taken about 7 months after SARS-CoV-2 vaccination. The source is a human donor who had recovered from COVID-19. Both conserved end residues are part of each CDR3. D genes are given only for firm matches. Some rows have no size entry. The others give once, few or many, or a class for an expanded clone.

TRBJ2-1,TRBV7-9,few,TRBD1,TGTGCCAGCAGCCCCCGACAGGGGGTGTTCTATGAGCAGTTCTTC,CASSPRQGVFYEQFF
TRBJ1-1,TRBV20-1,NA,NA,TGCAGTGCTAGTGAGGGCGTCAGCACTGAAGCTTTCTTT,CSASEGVSTEAFF
TRBJ2-7,TRBV20-1,NA,NA,TGCAGTGCTAGGAAGGCCGGGAGCGTGGAGCAGTACTTC,CSARKAGSVEQYF
TRBJ2-5,TRBV27,NA,TRBD2,TGTGCTACGAGTCAGCGGGGCACAGAGACCCAGTACTTC,CATSQRGTETQYF
TRBJ1-2,TRBV5-4,NA,NA,TGTGCCAGCAGCTTGGTGGAGCTTCCTGGCTACACCTTC,CASSLVELPGYTF
TRBJ2-7,TRBV15,NA,TRBD1,TGTGCCACCGGCACTAGGACAGGGGGTTCCTCCGAGCAGTACTTC,CATGTRTGGSSEQYF
TRBJ1-6,TRBV19,NA,NA,TGTGCCAGTAGTATAGATTATTGGCAGAGGTCACCCCTCCACTTT,CASSIDYWQRSPLHF
TRBJ2-7,TRBV4-2,NA,NA,TGTGCCAGCAGCCTAAGGGGAGTTCCAGGGACCTACGAGCAGTACTTC,CASSLRGVPGTYEQYF
TRBJ2-7,TRBV27,NA,TRBD1,TGTGCCAGCAGTTCCATACAGGGGCGATGGTACTTC,CASSSIQGRWYF
TRBJ2-2,TRBV27,NA,TRBD2,TGTGCCAGCAGTTTATTGGCGGGAGTAGCCGGGGAGCTGTTTTTT,CASSLLAGVAGELFF
TRBJ2-3,TRBV7-8,NA,NA,TGTGCCAGCAGCTTAGGGCAGGCGAACACAGATACGCAGTATTTT,CASSLGQANTDTQYF
TRBJ1-2,TRBV6-5,few,NA,TGTGCCAGCAGTTCTCGGGGGTCAGGGCACTATGGCTACACCTTC,CASSSRGSGHYGYTF
TRBJ1-1,TRBV6-1,NA,NA,TGTGCCAGCAGCCGGGACCGCCTCGGGACTGAAGCTTTCTTT,CASSRDRLGTEAFF
TRBJ2-1,TRBV20-1,NA,NA,TGCAGTGCTAGACGGAAAGACGACAGACAGCTAACCTACAATGAGCAGTTCTTC,CSARRKDDRQLTYNEQFF
TRBJ2-5,TRBV6-2/TRBV6-3,NA,TRBD2,TGTGCCAGCAGTTACCGTCTAGCGGGAGAAGAGACCCAGTACTTC,CASSYRLAGEETQYF
TRBJ1-2,TRBV20-1,NA,NA,TGCAGTGCTTCGGGGGGGGCCGGGTTTGGCTACACCTTC,CSASGGAGFGYTF
TRBJ2-7,TRBV7-9,few,NA,TGTGCCAGCAGCACAGGACAGAACTCCTACGAGCAGTACTTC,CASSTGQNSYEQYF
TRBJ2-1,TRBV6-1,NA,NA,TGTGCCAGCAGTATTCAGTCCCACTACTCCTACAATGAGCAGTTCTTC,CASSIQSHYSYNEQFF
TRBJ2-3,TRBV7-3,NA,NA,TGTGCCAGCAGCTTAAGCGGGGCAGATACGCAGTATTTT,CASSLSGADTQYF
TRBJ2-3,TRBV20-1,NA,TRBD2,TGCAGCCCCTTGCGACGGGGGGCAGATACGCAGTATTTT,CSPLRRGADTQYF
TRBJ2-7,TRBV20-1,NA,NA,TGCAGTGCTAGTAAGGAGCGCTACGAGCAGTACTTC,CSASKERYEQYF
TRBJ2-7,TRBV10-1,NA,NA,TGCGCCAGCAGTGAGTCGGCAATAGCCCTAGCCTACGAGCAGTACTTC,CASSESAIALAYEQYF
TRBJ2-7,TRBV2,few,NA,TGTGCCAGCAACGACGCCGGGAAAGCCTACGAGCAGTACTTC,CASNDAGKAYEQYF
TRBJ2-7,TRBV19,NA,NA,TGTGCCAGTAGGGGAACGACAGGTATCCCTTACGAGCAGTACTTC,CASRGTTGIPYEQYF
TRBJ1-1,TRBV7-2,few,NA,TGTGCCAGCAGTCCTCCGGGGCACATGAACACTGAAGCTTTCTTT,CASSPPGHMNTEAFF
TRBJ2-5,TRBV19,NA,TRBD2,TGTGCCAGTAGTATGTTGGGGACTAGCCAAGAGACCCAGTACTTC,CASSMLGTSQETQYF
TRBJ1-6,TRBV6-5,NA,NA,TGTGCCAACAGTTATCAGGGGATGGGGAATTCACCCCTCCACTTT,CANSYQGMGNSPLHF
TRBJ1-6,TRBV20-1,few,TRBD1,TGCAGTGCTAGAGATCTACAGGGGATAGGTTCACCCCTCCACTTT,CSARDLQGIGSPLHF
TRBJ1-2,TRBV6-1,medium-sized,NA,TGTGCCAGCAGCCGGGAAGCTAACTATGGCTACACCTTC,CASSREANYGYTF
TRBJ1-1,TRBV5-4,NA,NA,TGTGCCAGCAGCTTCAGTTTGGGGACTGAAGCTTTCTTT,CASSFSLGTEAFF
TRBJ1-2,TRBV7-2,medium-sized,NA,TGTGCCAGCAGCCCTCAAACAGGTTCCTATGGCTACACCTTC,CASSPQTGSYGYTF
TRBJ1-1,TRBV20-1,few,TRBD1,TGCAGTGCTAGTCGACAGGGGGCTACTGAAGCTTTCTTT,CSASRQGATEAFF
TRBJ2-5,TRBV24-1,few,NA,TGTGCCACCAGTGATATGGCCAGGGGAGAAGAGACCCAGTACTTC,CATSDMARGEETQYF
TRBJ2-7,TRBV7-9,NA,TRBD1,TGTGCCAGCAGCCTGAACCACAGGGGGCCTTACGAGCAGTACTTC,CASSLNHRGPYEQYF
TRBJ1-2,TRBV20-1,NA,TRBD1,TGCAGTGCGGGGACAGGGGGACTATATGGCTACACCTTC,CSAGTGGLYGYTF
TRBJ2-1,TRBV7-3,NA,TRBD2,TGTGCCAGCCAAGCTAGGGGAGGGATGGGGCAACGGCAGTTCTTC,CASQARGGMGQRQFF
TRBJ1-6,TRBV6-1,NA,NA,TGTGCCAGCAGTGAAGCTGCGACCTGGGATAATTCACCCCTCCACTTT,CASSEAATWDNSPLHF
TRBJ1-2,TRBV20-1,NA,NA,TGCAGTGCTTCGCGGACGGGCTATGGCTACACCTTC,CSASRTGYGYTF
TRBJ2-7,TRBV5-1,NA,NA,TGCGCCAGCAGCCTACAGGGCTACGAGCAGTACTTC,CASSLQGYEQYF
TRBJ2-7,TRBV10-3,NA,TRBD2,TGTGCCATCAGTGAACGGAGGGCGGGAGGGTCATACGAGCAGTACTTC,CAISERRAGGSYEQYF
TRBJ2-7,TRBV19,NA,NA,TGTGCCAGTACCCCGTCAAGGTGGGACGGGGACTACGAGCAGTACTTC,CASTPSRWDGDYEQYF
TRBJ2-3,TRBV20-1,NA,TRBD2,TGCAGTGCTAGCGCTAGCGGGGCCAGCACAGATACGCAGTATTTT,CSASASGASTDTQYF
TRBJ2-3,TRBV19,NA,NA,TGTGCCAGTAGTGAGGGCGGACCTAGCACAGATACGCAGTATTTT,CASSEGGPSTDTQYF
TRBJ1-6,TRBV20-1,NA,NA,TGCAGTGCTAGTTCTAGGGGTGGGGGTTTCGAGGGTTCACCCCTCCACTTT,CSASSRGGGFEGSPLHF
TRBJ2-3,TRBV20-1,few,TRBD2,TGCAGTGCTCCCGGGACTAGCGGGATAGCAGATACGCAGTATTTT,CSAPGTSGIADTQYF
TRBJ1-1,TRBV20-1,NA,NA,TGCAGTGCTAGAGTAAAGGGGCCCGGCACTGAAGCTTTCTTT,CSARVKGPGTEAFF
TRBJ2-5,TRBV21-1,NA,NA,TGTGCCAGCAGCAAATTTGTTGGGGGATTGGAGACCCAGTACTTC,CASSKFVGGLETQYF
TRBJ2-2,TRBV2,NA,TRBD1,TGTGCCAGCAGAAGACTCCAGGGGGCGGGCGGGGAGCTGTTTTTT,CASRRLQGAGGELFF
TRBJ2-7,TRBV7-2,NA,NA,TGTGCCAGCAGCTTAGAGGTGGGACTGATAAGCTCCTACGAGCAGTACTTC,CASSLEVGLISSYEQYF
TRBJ1-2,TRBV6-1,NA,NA,TGTGCCAGCAGTGAACCGGGACACACCCCAGGAGGCTATGGCTACACCTTC,CASSEPGHTPGGYGYTF
TRBJ1-1,TRBV6-1,few,NA,TGTGCCAGCAGAGAACCGGGACAAACGAACACTGAAGCTTTCTTT,CASREPGQTNTEAFF
TRBJ2-7,TRBV20-1,NA,NA,TGCAGTGCTAGGCGTCCTCCCTACGAGCAGTACTTC,CSARRPPYEQYF
TRBJ1-6,TRBV19,few,NA,TGTGCCAGTAGTATAGGAACGGTTCCGGCCCTCCACTTT,CASSIGTVPALHF
TRBJ1-6,TRBV5-6,NA,NA,TGTGCCAGCAGCTTGGGCGGCACTCTCTCACCCCTCCACTTT,CASSLGGTLSPLHF
TRBJ2-7,TRBV10-3,NA,TRBD2,TGTGCCATCAGTGGATCAAAGCCGGGACTAGCGTATGACGAGCAGTACTTC,CAISGSKPGLAYDEQYF
TRBJ2-3,TRBV7-9,NA,TRBD2,TGTGCCAGCAGCCCCAGACTAGCGGGTTCCACAGATACGCAGTATTTT,CASSPRLAGSTDTQYF
TRBJ1-1,TRBV7-2,NA,NA,TGTGCCAGCAGCTTAGACGCGTACCGTGAAGCTTTCTTT,CASSLDAYREAFF
TRBJ2-3,TRBV20-1,few,TRBD2,TGCAGTGCTACCGGACTAGCGGGGGCCGGCACAGATACGCAGTATTTT,CSATGLAGAGTDTQYF
TRBJ2-2,TRBV2,NA,NA,TGTGCCAGCAGCTACAATACAGGGTTCCCCGGGGAGCTGTTTTTT,CASSYNTGFPGELFF